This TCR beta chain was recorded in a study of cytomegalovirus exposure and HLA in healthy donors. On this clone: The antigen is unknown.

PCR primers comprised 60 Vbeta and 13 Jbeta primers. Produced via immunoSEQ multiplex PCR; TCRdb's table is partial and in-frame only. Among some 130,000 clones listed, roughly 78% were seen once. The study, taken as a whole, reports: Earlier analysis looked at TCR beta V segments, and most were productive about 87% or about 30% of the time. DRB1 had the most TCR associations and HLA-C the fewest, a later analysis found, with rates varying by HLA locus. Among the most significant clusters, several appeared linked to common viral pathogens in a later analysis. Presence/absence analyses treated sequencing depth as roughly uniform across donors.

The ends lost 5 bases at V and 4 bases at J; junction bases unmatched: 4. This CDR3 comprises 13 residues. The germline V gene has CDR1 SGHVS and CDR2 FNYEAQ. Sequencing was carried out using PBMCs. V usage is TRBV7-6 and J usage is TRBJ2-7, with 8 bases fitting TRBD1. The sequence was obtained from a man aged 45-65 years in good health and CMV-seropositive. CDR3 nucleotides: TGTGCCAGCAGCCAGGGGGCAGGGTACGAGCAGTACTTC. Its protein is CASSQGAGYEQYF.